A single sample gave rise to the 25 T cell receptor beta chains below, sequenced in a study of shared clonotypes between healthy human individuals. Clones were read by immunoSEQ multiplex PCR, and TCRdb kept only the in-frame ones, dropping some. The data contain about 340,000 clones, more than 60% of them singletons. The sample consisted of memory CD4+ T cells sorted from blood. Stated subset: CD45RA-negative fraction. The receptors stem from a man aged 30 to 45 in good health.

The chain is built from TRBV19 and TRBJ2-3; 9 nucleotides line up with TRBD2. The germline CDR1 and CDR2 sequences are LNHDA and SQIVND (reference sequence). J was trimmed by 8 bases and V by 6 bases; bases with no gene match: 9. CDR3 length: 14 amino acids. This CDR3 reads CASRLAGVVGTQYF. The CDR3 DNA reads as TGTGCCAGTAGGTTAGCGGGAGTGGTAGGTACGCAGTATTTT.

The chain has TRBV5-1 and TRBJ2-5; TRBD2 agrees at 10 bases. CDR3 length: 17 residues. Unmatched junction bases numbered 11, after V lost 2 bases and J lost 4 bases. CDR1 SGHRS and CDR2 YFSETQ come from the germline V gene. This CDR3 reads CASSLGTSALLGETQYF. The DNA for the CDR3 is TGCGCCAGCAGCTTAGGGACTAGCGCCCTGCTGGGAGAGACCCAGTACTTC.

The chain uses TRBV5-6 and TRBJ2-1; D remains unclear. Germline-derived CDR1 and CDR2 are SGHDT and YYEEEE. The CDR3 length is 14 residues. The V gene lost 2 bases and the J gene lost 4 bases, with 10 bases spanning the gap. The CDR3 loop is CASSFRVGYNEQFF. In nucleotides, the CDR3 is TGTGCCAGCAGCTTTAGGGTCGGGTACAATGAGCAGTTCTTC. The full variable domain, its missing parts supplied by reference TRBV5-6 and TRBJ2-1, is DAGVTQSPTHLIKTRGQQVTLRCSPKSGHDTVSWYQQALGQGPQFIFQYYEEEERQRGNFPDRFSGHQFPNYSSELNVNALLLGDSALYLCASSFRVGYNEQFFGPGTRLTVL.

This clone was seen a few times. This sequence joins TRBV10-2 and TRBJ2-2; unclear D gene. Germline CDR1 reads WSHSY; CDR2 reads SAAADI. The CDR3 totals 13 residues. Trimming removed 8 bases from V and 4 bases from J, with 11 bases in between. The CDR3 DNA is TGCGCCAGCGAGCTTCAAGCCACCGGGGAGCTGTTTTTT. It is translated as CASELQATGELFF.

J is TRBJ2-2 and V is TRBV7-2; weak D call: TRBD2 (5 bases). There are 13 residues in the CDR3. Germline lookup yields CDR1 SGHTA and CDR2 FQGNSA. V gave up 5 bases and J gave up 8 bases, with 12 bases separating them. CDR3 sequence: CASSPRSGGELFF. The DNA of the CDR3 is TGTGCCAGCAGCCCTCGGTCGGGGGGGGAGCTGTTTTTT.

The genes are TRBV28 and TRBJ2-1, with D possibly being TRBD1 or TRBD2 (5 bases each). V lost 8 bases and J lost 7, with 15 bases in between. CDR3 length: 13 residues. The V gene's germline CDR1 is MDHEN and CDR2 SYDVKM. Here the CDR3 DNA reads TGTGCCAGCTATAGGGGAGCCTCGAATGAGCAGTTCTTC. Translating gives CASYRGASNEQFF.

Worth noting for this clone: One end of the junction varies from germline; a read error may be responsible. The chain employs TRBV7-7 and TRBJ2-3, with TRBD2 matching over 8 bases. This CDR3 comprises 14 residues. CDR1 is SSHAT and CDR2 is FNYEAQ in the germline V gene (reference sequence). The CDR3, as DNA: TGTGCTAGCAGCAAGACTAGCGTTGGAGATACGCAGTATTTT. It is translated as CASSKTSVGDTQYF. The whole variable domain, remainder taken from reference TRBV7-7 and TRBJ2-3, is GAGVSQSPRYKVTKRGQDVTLRCDPISSHATLYWYQQALGQGPEFLTYFNYEAQPDKSGLPSDRFSAERPEGSISTLTIQRTEQRDSAMYRCASSKTSVGDTQYFGPGTRLTVL.

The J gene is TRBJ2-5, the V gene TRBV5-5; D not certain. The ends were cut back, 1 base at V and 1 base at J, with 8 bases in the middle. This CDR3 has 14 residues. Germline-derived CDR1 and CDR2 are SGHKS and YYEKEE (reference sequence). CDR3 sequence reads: CASSLRQIQETQYF. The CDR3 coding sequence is TGTGCCAGCAGCTTGAGACAAATCCAAGAGACCCAGTACTTC.

CDR3 DNA: TGTGCCAGCTCACCATCCAGACAGACTAGCACTGAAGCTTTCTTT. Protein product: CASSPSRQTSTEAFF. This chain connects TRBV18 to TRBJ1-1, with a possible D match to TRBD1 (5 bases). CDR1 KGHSH and CDR2 LQKENI come from the germline V gene. Trimming took off 2 bases at V and 4 bases at J, with 14 bases between the two ends. This CDR3 region has 15 residues.

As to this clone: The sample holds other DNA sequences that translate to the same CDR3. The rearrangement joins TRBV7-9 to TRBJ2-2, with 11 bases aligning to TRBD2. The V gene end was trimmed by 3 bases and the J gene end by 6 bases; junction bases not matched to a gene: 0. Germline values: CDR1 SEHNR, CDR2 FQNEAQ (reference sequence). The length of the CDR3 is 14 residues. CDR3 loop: CASSLGLAAGELFF. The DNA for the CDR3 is TGTGCCAGCAGCTTGGGACTAGCGGCCGGGGAGCTGTTTTTT.

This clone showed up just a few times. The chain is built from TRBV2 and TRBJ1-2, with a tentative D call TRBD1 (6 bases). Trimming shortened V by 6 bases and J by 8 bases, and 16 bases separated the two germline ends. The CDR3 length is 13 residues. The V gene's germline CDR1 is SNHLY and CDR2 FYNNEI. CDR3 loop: CASSLNPGDGYTF. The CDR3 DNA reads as TGTGCCAGCAGCCTTAATCCAGGGGACGGCTACACCTTC.

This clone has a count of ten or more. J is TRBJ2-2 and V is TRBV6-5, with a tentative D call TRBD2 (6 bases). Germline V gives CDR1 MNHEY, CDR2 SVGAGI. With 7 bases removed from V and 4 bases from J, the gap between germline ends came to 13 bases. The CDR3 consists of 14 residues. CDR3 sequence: CASIKSGGTGELFF. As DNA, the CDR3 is TGTGCCAGCATAAAGTCCGGGGGCACCGGGGAGCTGTTTTTT.

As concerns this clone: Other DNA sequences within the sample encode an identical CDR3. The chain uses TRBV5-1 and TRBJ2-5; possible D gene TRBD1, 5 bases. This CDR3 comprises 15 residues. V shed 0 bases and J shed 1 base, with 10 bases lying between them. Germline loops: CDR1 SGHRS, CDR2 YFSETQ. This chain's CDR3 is CASSLAGQGQETQYF. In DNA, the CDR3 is TGCGCCAGCAGCTTGGCCGGGCAGGGCCAAGAGACCCAGTACTTC.

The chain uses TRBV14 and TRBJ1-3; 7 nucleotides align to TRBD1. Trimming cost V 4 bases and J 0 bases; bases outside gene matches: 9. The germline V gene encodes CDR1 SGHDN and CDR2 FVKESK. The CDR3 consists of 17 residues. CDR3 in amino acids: CASSRGGGQRSGNTIYF. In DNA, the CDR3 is TGTGCCAGCAGCCGAGGAGGGGGACAGCGCTCTGGAAACACCATATATTTT. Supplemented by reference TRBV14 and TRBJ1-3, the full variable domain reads EAGVTQFPSHSVIEKGQTVTLRCDPISGHDNLYWYRRVMGKEIKFLLHFVKESKQDESGMPNNRFLAERTGGTYSTLKVQPAELEDSGVYFCASSRGGGQRSGNTIYFGEGSWLTVV.

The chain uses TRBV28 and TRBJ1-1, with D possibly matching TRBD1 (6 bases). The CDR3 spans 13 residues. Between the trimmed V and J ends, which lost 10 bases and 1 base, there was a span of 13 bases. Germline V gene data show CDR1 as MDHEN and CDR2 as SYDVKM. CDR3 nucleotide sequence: TGTGCCACCCGAGGGGGGACGAACACTGAAGCTTTCTTT. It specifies CATRGGTNTEAFF.

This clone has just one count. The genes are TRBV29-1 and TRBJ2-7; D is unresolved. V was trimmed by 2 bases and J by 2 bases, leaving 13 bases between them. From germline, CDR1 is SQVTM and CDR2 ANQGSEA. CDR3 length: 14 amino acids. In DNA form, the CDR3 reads TGCAGCGTTGAATTGTCCAGGCCGGCCTACGAGCAGTACTTC. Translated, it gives CSVELSRPAYEQYF.

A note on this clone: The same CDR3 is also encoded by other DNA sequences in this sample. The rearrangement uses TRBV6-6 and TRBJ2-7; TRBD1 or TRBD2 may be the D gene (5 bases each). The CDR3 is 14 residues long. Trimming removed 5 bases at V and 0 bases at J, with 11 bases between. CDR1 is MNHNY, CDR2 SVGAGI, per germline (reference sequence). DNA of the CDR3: TGTGCCAGCAGTACTCGAGGGGACTCCTACGAGCAGTACTTC. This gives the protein CASSTRGDSYEQYF.

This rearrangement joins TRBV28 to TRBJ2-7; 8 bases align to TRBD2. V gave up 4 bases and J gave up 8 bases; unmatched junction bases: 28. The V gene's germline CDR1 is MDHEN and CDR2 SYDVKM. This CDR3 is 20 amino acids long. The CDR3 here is CASSSQGHQLKRTGLVKQYF. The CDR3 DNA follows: TGTGCCAGCAGTTCCCAAGGCCACCAACTAAAGCGAACGGGACTAGTTAAGCAGTACTTC. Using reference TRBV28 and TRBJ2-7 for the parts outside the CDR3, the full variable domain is DVKVTQSSRYLVKRTGEKVFLECVQDMDHENMFWYRQDPGLGLRLIYFSYDVKMKEKGDIPEGYSVSREKKERFSLILESASTNQTSMYLCASSSQGHQLKRTGLVKQYFGPGTRLTVT.

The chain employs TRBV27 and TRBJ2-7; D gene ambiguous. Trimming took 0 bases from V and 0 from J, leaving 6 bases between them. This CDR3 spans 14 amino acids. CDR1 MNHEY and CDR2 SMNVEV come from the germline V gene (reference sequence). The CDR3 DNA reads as TGTGCCAGCAGTTTATCGCCCGACTCCTACGAGCAGTACTTC. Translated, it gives CASSLSPDSYEQYF.

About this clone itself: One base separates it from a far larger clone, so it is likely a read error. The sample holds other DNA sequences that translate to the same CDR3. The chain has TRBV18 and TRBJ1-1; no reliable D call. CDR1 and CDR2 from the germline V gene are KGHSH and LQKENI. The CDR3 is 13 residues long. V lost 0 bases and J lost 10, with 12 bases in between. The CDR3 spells CASSPPSGIVAFF. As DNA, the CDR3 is TGTGCCAGCTCACCACCGAGCGGGATTGTAGCTTTCTTT.

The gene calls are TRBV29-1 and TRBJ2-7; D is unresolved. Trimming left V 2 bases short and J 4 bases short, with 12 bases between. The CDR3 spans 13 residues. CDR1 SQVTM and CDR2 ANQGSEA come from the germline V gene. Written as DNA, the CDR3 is TGCAGCGTTGAAAGTAGGCCAGATTACGAGCAGTACTTC. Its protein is CSVESRPDYEQYF.

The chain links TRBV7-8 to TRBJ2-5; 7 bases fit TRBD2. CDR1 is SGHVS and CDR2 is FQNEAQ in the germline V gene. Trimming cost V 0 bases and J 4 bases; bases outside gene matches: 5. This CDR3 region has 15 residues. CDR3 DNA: TGTGCCAGCAGCTTAGCGGGAGGGGATCGAGAGACCCAGTACTTC. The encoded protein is CASSLAGGDRETQYF.

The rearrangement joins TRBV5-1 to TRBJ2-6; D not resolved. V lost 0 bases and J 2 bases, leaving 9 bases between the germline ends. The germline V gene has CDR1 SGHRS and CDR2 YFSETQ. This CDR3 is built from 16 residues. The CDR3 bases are TGCGCCAGCAGCTTGGATCCCTTTCCTGGGGCCAACGTCCTGACTTTC. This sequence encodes CASSLDPFPGANVLTF.

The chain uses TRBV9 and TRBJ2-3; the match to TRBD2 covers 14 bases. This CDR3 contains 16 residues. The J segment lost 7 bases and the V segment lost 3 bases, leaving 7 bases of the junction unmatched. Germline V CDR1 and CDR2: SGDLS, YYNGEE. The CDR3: CASSGGTSGSMHTQYF. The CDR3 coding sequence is TGTGCCAGCAGCGGGGGGACTAGCGGGAGTATGCATACGCAGTATTTT.

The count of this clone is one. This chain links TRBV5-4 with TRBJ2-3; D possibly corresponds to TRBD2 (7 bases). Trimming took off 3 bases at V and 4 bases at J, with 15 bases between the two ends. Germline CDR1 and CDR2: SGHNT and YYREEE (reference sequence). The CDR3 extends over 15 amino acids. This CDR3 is CASSSEGGRADTQYF. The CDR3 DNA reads TGTGCCAGCAGCTCAGAAGGGGGGAGGGCAGATACGCAGTATTTT.